Presented here are 14 T cell receptor beta chains from one specimen sequenced in a study of control samples from healthy donors and cancer patients. The method was immunoSEQ multiplex PCR; TCRdb's version includes in-frame clones alone and lacks a portion of them. Among roughly 400,000 clones listed, around 90% were seen once. The sample comprised PBMCs. The receptors here all came from a man between 40 and 49 years old with head and neck cancer.

V and J are TRBV19 and TRBJ1-6; D gene unclear. Germline V CDR1 and CDR2: LNHDA, SQIVND (reference sequence). The CDR3 runs to 14 residues. The germline V and J ends were trimmed by 6 bases and 10 bases, with 16 bases remaining between them. CDR3 sequence reads: CASRVEGRVSPLHF. The CDR3 coding sequence is TGTGCCAGTAGAGTTGAAGGTCGGGTATCACCCCTCCACTTT.

The chain couples TRBV6-5 to TRBJ1-5; perhaps TRBD1 as D (6 bases). Trimming stripped 4 bases from V and 7 bases from J, with 17 bases between. The length of the CDR3 is 15 residues. Germline loops: CDR1 MNHEY, CDR2 SVGAGI. CDR3 amino acids: CASSLQGGRGQPQHF. The CDR3 DNA reads as TGTGCCAGCAGTTTGCAGGGTGGTAGGGGGCAGCCCCAGCATTTT.

V is TRBV10-3 and J is TRBJ2-3, with 14 bases aligning to TRBD2. Germline V gives CDR1 ENHRY, CDR2 SYGVKD. The CDR3 extends over 16 amino acids. V dropped 2 bases and J dropped 6; count of bases not matched to a gene: 4. For the CDR3, the DNA is TGTGCCATCAGTGAGCCGACTAGCGGGAGGGAGGATACGCAGTATTTT. Its protein is CAISEPTSGREDTQYF.

The rearrangement joins TRBV28 to TRBJ1-3; 9 bases match TRBD1. The CDR3 is 15 residues long. Per the germline V gene, CDR1 is MDHEN and CDR2 is SYDVKM. Unmatched junction bases numbered 7, after V lost 6 bases and J lost 4 bases. The CDR3, as DNA: TGTGCCAGCAGCCTAATTGGGACAGGGGGAAACACCATATATTTT. Amino acid sequence: CASSLIGTGGNTIYF. The full variable domain, with the rest looked up from reference TRBV28 and TRBJ1-3, is DVKVTQSSRYLVKRTGEKVFLECVQDMDHENMFWYRQDPGLGLRLIYFSYDVKMKEKGDIPEGYSVSREKKERFSLILESASTNQTSMYLCASSLIGTGGNTIYFGEGSWLTVV.

This chain joins TRBV2 and TRBJ2-2; 9 nucleotides agree with TRBD1. Germline V lookup: CDR1 SNHLY, CDR2 FYNNEI. The CDR3 runs 15 residues. With 3 bases clipped from V and 8 bases from J, the junction kept 7 bases outside the gene matches. In DNA form, the CDR3 reads TGTGCCAGCAGTGATTGGGGACAGGGAGTGGGGGAGCTGTTTTTT. Amino acid sequence: CASSDWGQGVGELFF.

The chain carries TRBV14 and TRBJ2-1; D is perhaps TRBD1 or TRBD2 (7 bases each). The CDR3 runs 13 residues. CDR1 is SGHDN, CDR2 FVKESK, per germline. Between the trimmed V and J ends, which lost 4 bases and 5 bases, there was a span of 9 bases. The CDR3 coding sequence is TGTGCCAGCAGCCCAGGGGGGGACAATGAGCAGTTCTTC. Translation: CASSPGGDNEQFF.

The chain recombines TRBV9 with TRBJ1-6; TRBD1 aligns across 7 bases. After removal of 3 bases from V and 5 bases from J, the junction contained 2 bases not matched to a gene. The length of the CDR3 is 14 residues. Germline CDR1 and CDR2: SGDLS and YYNGEE. Here the CDR3 DNA reads TGTGCCAGCAGCGCCACAGGGGATAATTCACCCCTCCACTTT. Its translation: CASSATGDNSPLHF.

J is TRBJ2-7 and V is TRBV11-3; D is unresolved. The CDR3 totals 12 residues. Trimming stripped 3 bases from V and 2 bases from J, with 5 bases between. CDR1 is SGHNT and CDR2 is YENEEA in the germline V gene. CDR3 sequence: CASSLNPYEQYF. In nucleotides, the CDR3 is TGTGCCAGCAGCTTGAATCCCTACGAGCAGTACTTC.

The chain links TRBV9 to TRBJ1-5, with TRBD1 matching over 7 bases. CDR3 length: 14 residues. Germline CDR1 SGDLS, CDR2 YYNGEE. J lost 3 bases, V lost 4 bases, and 4 bases had no gene match. CDR3 nucleotide sequence: TGTGCCAGCAGCACGGGACAGTCCAATCAGCCCCAGCATTTT. It specifies CASSTGQSNQPQHF.

This rearrangement joins TRBV4-3 to TRBJ1-1; D remains ambiguous. V lost 1 base and J 11 bases, leaving 23 bases between the germline ends. CDR3 length: 16 residues. The germline CDR1 and CDR2 sequences are LGHNA and YSLEER. The DNA for the CDR3 is TGCGCCAGCAGCCAAGGGGCGAGGGCCACCTCCACCCCGGCTTTCTTT. It specifies CASSQGARATSTPAFF.

This chain uses TRBV12-5 with TRBJ1-2; TRBD1 is a possible D gene (6 bases). V lost 4 bases, J lost 4 bases, and 10 bases lay in between. Germline loops: CDR1 LGHNT, CDR2 FRNRAP. The CDR3 is made up of 13 amino acids. The CDR3 loop reads CASGYRDIYGYTF. CDR3 DNA sequence: TGTGCTAGTGGTTACAGGGATATCTATGGCTACACCTTC.

The chain couples TRBV10-3 to TRBJ1-1; D gene uncertain. This CDR3 comprises 15 residues. CDR1 ENHRY and CDR2 SYGVKD come from the germline V gene. The V gene lost 0 bases and the J gene lost 1 base, with 9 bases spanning the gap. Here the CDR3 DNA reads TGTGCCATCAGTGAGTCGAACGCGGGGAACACTGAAGCTTTCTTT. Translating gives CAISESNAGNTEAFF.

The gene calls are TRBV6-2 or TRBV6-3 and TRBJ2-1; 8 nucleotides align to TRBD2. J lost 2 bases, V lost 0 bases, and 6 bases had no gene match. The CDR3 runs to 17 residues. Germline assignment: CDR1 MNHEY and CDR2 SVGEGT. The CDR3 DNA follows: TGTGCCAGCAGTTACTCGCAAATCGGGGGGGCCTACAATGAGCAGTTCTTC. Translation: CASSYSQIGGAYNEQFF.

The rearrangement uses TRBV5-6 and TRBJ2-1, with D unclear. The CDR3 consists of 16 residues. The germline V gene has CDR1 SGHDT and CDR2 YYEEEE. Trimming removed 1 base from V and 0 bases from J, with 11 bases in between. The CDR3, as DNA: TGTGCCAGCAGCTTGAGGGTGAGTTTCTCCTACAATGAGCAGTTCTTC. It translates to CASSLRVSFSYNEQFF. The variable domain in full, completed from reference TRBV5-6 and TRBJ2-1, reads DAGVTQSPTHLIKTRGQQVTLRCSPKSGHDTVSWYQQALGQGPQFIFQYYEEEERQRGNFPDRFSGHQFPNYSSELNVNALLLGDSALYLCASSLRVSFSYNEQFFGPGTRLTVL.